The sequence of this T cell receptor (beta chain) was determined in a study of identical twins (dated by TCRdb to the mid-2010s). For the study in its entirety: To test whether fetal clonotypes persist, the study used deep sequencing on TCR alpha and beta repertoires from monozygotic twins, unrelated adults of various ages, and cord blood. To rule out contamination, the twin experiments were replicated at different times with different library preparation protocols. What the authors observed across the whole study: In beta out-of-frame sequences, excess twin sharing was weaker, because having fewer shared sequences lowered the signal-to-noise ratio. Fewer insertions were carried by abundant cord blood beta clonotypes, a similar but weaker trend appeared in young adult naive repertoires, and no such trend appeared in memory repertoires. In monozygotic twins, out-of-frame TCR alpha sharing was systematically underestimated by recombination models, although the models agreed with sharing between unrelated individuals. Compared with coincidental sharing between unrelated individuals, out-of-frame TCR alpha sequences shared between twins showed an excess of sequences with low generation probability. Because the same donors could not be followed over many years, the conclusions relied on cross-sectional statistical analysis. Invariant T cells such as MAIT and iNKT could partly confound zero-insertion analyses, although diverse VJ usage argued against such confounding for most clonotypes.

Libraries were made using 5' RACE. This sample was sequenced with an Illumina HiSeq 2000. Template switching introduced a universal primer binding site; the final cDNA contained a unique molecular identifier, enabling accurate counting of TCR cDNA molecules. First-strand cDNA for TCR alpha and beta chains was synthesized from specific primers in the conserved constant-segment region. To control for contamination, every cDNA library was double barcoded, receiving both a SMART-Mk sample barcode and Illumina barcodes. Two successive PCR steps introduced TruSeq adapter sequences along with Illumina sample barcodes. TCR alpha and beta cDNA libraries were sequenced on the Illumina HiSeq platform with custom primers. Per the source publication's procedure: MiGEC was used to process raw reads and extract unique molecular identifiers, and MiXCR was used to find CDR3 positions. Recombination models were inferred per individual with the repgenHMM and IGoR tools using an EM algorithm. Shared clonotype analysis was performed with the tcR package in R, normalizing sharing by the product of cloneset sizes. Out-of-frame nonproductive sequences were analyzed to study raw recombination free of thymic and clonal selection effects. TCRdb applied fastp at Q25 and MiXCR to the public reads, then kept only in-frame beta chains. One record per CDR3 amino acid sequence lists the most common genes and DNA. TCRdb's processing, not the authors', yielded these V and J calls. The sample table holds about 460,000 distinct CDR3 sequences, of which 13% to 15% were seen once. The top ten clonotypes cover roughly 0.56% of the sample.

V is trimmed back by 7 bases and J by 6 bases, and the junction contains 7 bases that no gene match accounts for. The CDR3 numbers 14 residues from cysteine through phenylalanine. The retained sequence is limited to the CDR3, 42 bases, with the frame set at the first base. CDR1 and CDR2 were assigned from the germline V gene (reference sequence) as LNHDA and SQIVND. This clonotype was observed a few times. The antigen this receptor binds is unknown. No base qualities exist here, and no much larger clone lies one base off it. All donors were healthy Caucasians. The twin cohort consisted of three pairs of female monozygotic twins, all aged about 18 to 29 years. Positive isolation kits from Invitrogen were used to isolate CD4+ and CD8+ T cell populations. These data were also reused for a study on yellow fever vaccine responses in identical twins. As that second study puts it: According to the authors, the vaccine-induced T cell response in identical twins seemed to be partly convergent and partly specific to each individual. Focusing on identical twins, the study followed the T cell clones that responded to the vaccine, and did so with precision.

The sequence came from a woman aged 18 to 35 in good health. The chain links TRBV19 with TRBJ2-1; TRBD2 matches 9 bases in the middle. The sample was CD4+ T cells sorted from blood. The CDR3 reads CASKLLAGINEQFF. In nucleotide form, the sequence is TGTGCCAGTAAGCTCCTAGCGGGGATCAATGAGCAGTTCTTC. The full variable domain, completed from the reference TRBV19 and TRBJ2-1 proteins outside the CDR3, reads DGGITQSPKYLFRKEGQNVTLSCEQNLNHDAMYWYRQDPGQGLRLIYYSQIVNDFQKGDIAEGYSVSREKKESFPLTVTSAQKNPTAFYLCASKLLAGINEQFFGPGTRLTVL.